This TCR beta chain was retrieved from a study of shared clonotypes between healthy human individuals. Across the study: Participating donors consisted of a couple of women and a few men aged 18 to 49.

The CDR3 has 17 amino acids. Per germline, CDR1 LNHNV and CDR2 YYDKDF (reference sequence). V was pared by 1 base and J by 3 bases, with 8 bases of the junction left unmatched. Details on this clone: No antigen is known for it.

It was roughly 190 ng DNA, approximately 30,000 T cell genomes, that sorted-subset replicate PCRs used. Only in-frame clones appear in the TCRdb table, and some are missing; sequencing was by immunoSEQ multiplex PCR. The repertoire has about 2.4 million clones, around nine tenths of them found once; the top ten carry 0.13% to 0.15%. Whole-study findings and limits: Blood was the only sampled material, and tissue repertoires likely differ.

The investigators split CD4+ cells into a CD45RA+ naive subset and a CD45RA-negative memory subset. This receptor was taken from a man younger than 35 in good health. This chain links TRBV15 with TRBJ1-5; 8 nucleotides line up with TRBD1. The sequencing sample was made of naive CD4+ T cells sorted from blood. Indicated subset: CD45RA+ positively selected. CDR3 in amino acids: CATSRGPQGEFNQPQHF. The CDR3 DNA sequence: TGTGCCACCAGCAGAGGGCCACAGGGGGAGTTCAATCAGCCCCAGCATTTT.